Listed below are T cell receptor beta chains from one sample, sequenced in a study of blood T cell repertoires in COVID-19. Generated by immunoSEQ multiplex PCR, the TCRdb table keeps only in-frame clones and is missing some. The sample gives 65,000 to 75,000 clones, roughly nine tenths of which show up once; just under 4.5% is in the top ten. Input material: peripheral blood. These receptors were taken from a man in his fifties with active COVID-19. Each CDR3 is given with its conserved first and last residue. The order of the fields is V gene, clone size, D gene, J gene, CDR3 protein, CDR3 DNA. A D gene is named only where the DNA matches it firmly. Size tells how often a clone was seen (once, few, many) or the class of an expanded clone, and some rows leave it out.

V gene: TRBV29-1; clone size: NA; D gene: NA; J gene: TRBJ2-7; CDR3 protein: CSVENSYEQYF; CDR3 DNA: TGCAGCGTTGAAAACAGCTACGAGCAGTACTTC
V gene: TRBV4-2; clone size: NA; D gene: TRBD1; J gene: TRBJ2-5; CDR3 protein: CASSQGLTGGSTETQYF; CDR3 DNA: TGTGCCAGCAGCCAAGGATTGACAGGGGGCTCCACGGAGACCCAGTACTTC
V gene: TRBV7-8; clone size: once; D gene: NA; J gene: TRBJ1-4; CDR3 protein: CASSLATQATNEKLFF; CDR3 DNA: TGTGCCAGCAGCTTAGCCACTCAGGCAACTAATGAAAAACTGTTTTTT
V gene: TRBV28; clone size: NA; D gene: NA; J gene: TRBJ2-5; CDR3 protein: CASSSIDGETQYF; CDR3 DNA: TGTGCCAGCAGTAGCATAGATGGAGAGACCCAGTACTTC
V gene: TRBV6-2/TRBV6-3; clone size: NA; D gene: NA; J gene: TRBJ2-7; CDR3 protein: CASSYPGPSYEQYF; CDR3 DNA: TGTGCCAGCAGTTACCCAGGGCCTTCCTACGAGCAGTACTTC
V gene: TRBV6-5; clone size: NA; D gene: TRBD1; J gene: TRBJ1-5; CDR3 protein: CASSLQGKSNQPQHF; CDR3 DNA: TGTGCCAGCAGTTTACAGGGGAAGAGCAATCAGCCCCAGCATTTT
V gene: TRBV6-5; clone size: NA; D gene: NA; J gene: TRBJ1-1; CDR3 protein: CASSYVSGLEAFF; CDR3 DNA: TGTGCCAGCAGTTACGTAAGCGGGCTTGAAGCTTTCTTT
V gene: TRBV5-1; clone size: NA; D gene: NA; J gene: TRBJ1-1; CDR3 protein: CASSLVGGVTEAFF; CDR3 DNA: TGCGCCAGCAGCTTGGTTGGCGGGGTTACTGAAGCTTTCTTT
V gene: TRBV9; clone size: NA; D gene: NA; J gene: TRBJ2-5; CDR3 protein: CASSGEETQYF; CDR3 DNA: TGTGCCAGCAGCGGAGAGGAGACCCAGTACTTC
V gene: TRBV6-5; clone size: NA; D gene: NA; J gene: TRBJ2-7; CDR3 protein: CASTPGSSSYEQYF; CDR3 DNA: TGTGCCAGCACCCCGGGGAGTAGCTCCTACGAGCAGTACTTC
V gene: TRBV28; clone size: NA; D gene: TRBD1; J gene: TRBJ1-2; CDR3 protein: CASSPRTGGFNYGYTF; CDR3 DNA: TGTGCCAGCAGTCCACGGACAGGGGGCTTTAACTATGGCTACACCTTC
V gene: TRBV5-1; clone size: NA; D gene: NA; J gene: TRBJ2-1; CDR3 protein: CASSPRSESSREQFF; CDR3 DNA: TGCGCCAGCAGCCCGAGGAGTGAATCTTCCCGTGAGCAGTTCTTC
V gene: TRBV6-4; clone size: NA; D gene: TRBD2; J gene: TRBJ2-1; CDR3 protein: CASSPTSVSEQFF; CDR3 DNA: TGTGCCAGCAGTCCTACTAGCGTTAGTGAGCAGTTCTTC
V gene: TRBV3-1/TRBV3-2; clone size: NA; D gene: TRBD1; J gene: TRBJ1-2; CDR3 protein: CASSQDRGDGYTF; CDR3 DNA: TGTGCCAGCAGCCAGGACAGGGGGGATGGCTACACCTTC
V gene: TRBV18; clone size: NA; D gene: NA; J gene: TRBJ2-2; CDR3 protein: CASSRLGGSTGELFF; CDR3 DNA: TGTGCCAGCTCCCGATTGGGGGGAAGCACCGGGGAGCTGTTTTTT
V gene: TRBV15; clone size: NA; D gene: NA; J gene: TRBJ2-6; CDR3 protein: CATSRESNVLTF; CDR3 DNA: TGTGCCACCAGCAGAGAGAGCAACGTCCTGACTTTC
V gene: TRBV15; clone size: NA; D gene: NA; J gene: TRBJ2-5; CDR3 protein: CATSRGTLETQYF; CDR3 DNA: TGTGCCACCAGCAGAGGGACTCTAGAGACCCAGTACTTC
V gene: TRBV5-1; clone size: NA; D gene: TRBD2; J gene: TRBJ2-1; CDR3 protein: CASSLAASSYNEQFF; CDR3 DNA: TGCGCCAGCAGTCTAGCGGCGAGCTCCTACAATGAGCAGTTCTTC
V gene: TRBV18; clone size: NA; D gene: TRBD2; J gene: TRBJ2-1; CDR3 protein: CASSPLAGAAYNEQFF; CDR3 DNA: TGTGCCAGCTCACCTTTAGCGGGAGCTGCCTACAATGAGCAGTTCTTC
V gene: TRBV5-1; clone size: NA; D gene: NA; J gene: TRBJ2-7; CDR3 protein: CASSNAGSYEQYF; CDR3 DNA: TGCGCCAGCAGCAACGCAGGGTCCTACGAGCAGTACTTC
V gene: TRBV28; clone size: NA; D gene: TRBD2; J gene: TRBJ2-7; CDR3 protein: CASSSPSGRAEERYF; CDR3 DNA: TGTGCCAGCAGTTCCCCTAGCGGGAGGGCCGAGGAGCGTTACTTC
V gene: TRBV18; clone size: NA; D gene: NA; J gene: TRBJ1-1; CDR3 protein: CASSPGRLGGTEAFF; CDR3 DNA: TGTGCCAGCTCACCAGGGCGGTTGGGGGGCACTGAAGCTTTCTTT
V gene: TRBV19; clone size: NA; D gene: TRBD2; J gene: TRBJ2-1; CDR3 protein: CASSILPTSGPYNEQFF; CDR3 DNA: TGTGCCAGTAGTATTCTCCCTACTAGCGGGCCGTACAATGAGCAGTTCTTC
V gene: TRBV2; clone size: few; D gene: TRBD1; J gene: TRBJ2-7; CDR3 protein: CASKGQGSGYEQYF; CDR3 DNA: TGTGCCAGCAAGGGACAGGGGTCGGGGTACGAGCAGTACTTC
V gene: TRBV29-1; clone size: NA; D gene: TRBD2; J gene: TRBJ2-1; CDR3 protein: CSVGGLADVIEQFF; CDR3 DNA: TGCAGCGTTGGGGGACTAGCGGATGTTATTGAGCAGTTCTTC
V gene: TRBV2; clone size: NA; D gene: TRBD1; J gene: TRBJ1-1; CDR3 protein: CASRVQGALNTEAFF; CDR3 DNA: TGTGCCAGCAGGGTACAGGGGGCACTGAACACTGAAGCTTTCTTT
V gene: TRBV7-9; clone size: NA; D gene: NA; J gene: TRBJ2-3; CDR3 protein: CASSQRSPGFTDTQYF; CDR3 DNA: TGTGCCAGCAGCCAAAGGAGTCCAGGGTTCACAGATACGCAGTATTTT
V gene: TRBV2; clone size: NA; D gene: NA; J gene: TRBJ1-2; CDR3 protein: CASSEQGDGYTF; CDR3 DNA: TGTGCCAGCAGTGAGCAGGGCGATGGCTACACCTTC
V gene: TRBV5-1; clone size: NA; D gene: TRBD2; J gene: TRBJ2-7; CDR3 protein: CASSPRTSGSGSYEQYF; CDR3 DNA: TGCGCCAGCAGCCCACGGACTAGCGGGAGTGGCTCCTACGAGCAGTACTTC